One and the same sample provided the 11 T cell receptor beta chains below, sequenced in a study of cytomegalovirus exposure and HLA in healthy donors. The PCR contained 60 Vbeta and 13 Jbeta primers. TCRdb keeps only in-frame clones here, not all; method: immunoSEQ multiplex PCR. The data show over 55,000 clones, with about 80% seen just once and 1.7% held by the top ten. Sequencing input: PBMCs. These receptors were taken from a man aged 35-49 years in good health and CMV-seronegative.

The V call is TRBV7-9, the J call TRBJ2-3; D may be TRBD1 (5 bases). V lost 5 bases and J lost 4, with 10 bases in between. The CDR3 length is 13 residues. The germline CDR1 and CDR2 sequences are SEHNR and FQNEAQ (reference sequence). Here the CDR3 DNA reads TGTGCCAGCAGCACTAAGGGGCCAGATACGCAGTATTTT. It translates to CASSTKGPDTQYF.

The chain combines TRBV9 with TRBJ2-3; D not certain. This CDR3 has 15 residues. In germline, CDR1 is SGDLS, CDR2 YYNGEE. V lost 0 bases to trimming and J lost 0 bases, with 8 bases between them. The CDR3 DNA sequence: TGTGCCAGCAGCGTAGCAACATCTAGCACAGATACGCAGTATTTT. It encodes CASSVATSSTDTQYF. Full variable domain (missing parts from reference TRBV9 and TRBJ2-3): DSGVTQTPKHLITATGQRVTLRCSPRSGDLSVYWYQQSLDQGLQFLIQYYNGEERAKGNILERFSAQQFPDLHSELNLSSLELGDSALYFCASSVATSSTDTQYFGPGTRLTVL.

The chain carries TRBV4-1 and TRBJ2-3; 14 nucleotides line up with TRBD2. The CDR3 totals 20 residues. In germline, CDR1 is MGHRA, CDR2 YSYEKL. Germline trimming cut 4 bases from V and 3 bases from J; bases unmatched to any gene: 15. For the CDR3, the DNA is TGCGCCAGCAGCCCCGAAGGACTAGCGGGGGGAACAATTGGGACAGATACGCAGTATTTT. It yields the protein CASSPEGLAGGTIGTDTQYF.

The rearrangement links TRBV5-8 to TRBJ2-7; D not certain. V shed 2 bases and J shed 3 bases, with 12 bases lying between them. This CDR3 region has 14 residues. Germline lookup yields CDR1 SGHTS and CDR2 YDEGEE. The CDR3 region is CASSLDSWNYEQYV. The DNA of the CDR3 is TGTGCCAGCAGCTTAGATTCGTGGAACTACGAGCAGTACGTC.

The chain employs TRBV2 and TRBJ2-5; TRBD2 matches 8 bases. This CDR3 is 16 amino acids long. The germline gives CDR1 SNHLY, CDR2 FYNNEI. V was clipped by 4 bases and J by 1 base; unmatched bases: 8. CDR3 sequence: CASSVLGGGFQETQYF. DNA of the CDR3: TGTGCCAGCAGTGTTTTGGGCGGGGGGTTCCAAGAGACCCAGTACTTC.

CDR3 sequence: CASSESGLRQPQHF. CDR3 coding DNA: TGCGCCAGCAGTGAGTCGGGCTTGCGACAGCCCCAGCATTTT. This chain joins TRBV10-2 and TRBJ1-5; no definite D call. Germline V gene sequence: CDR1 WSHSY, CDR2 SAAADI. This CDR3 is built from 14 residues. V lost 0 bases and J 7 bases, leaving 10 bases between the germline ends.

This chain connects TRBV15 to TRBJ1-1; D is ambiguous. Germline CDR1 is LNHNV and CDR2 is YYDKDF (reference sequence). V shed 0 bases and J shed 6 bases, with 14 bases lying between them. This CDR3 comprises 15 residues. Here the CDR3 reads CATSRELALGPEAFF. In DNA, the CDR3 is TGTGCCACCAGCAGAGAGCTGGCCCTGGGCCCTGAAGCTTTCTTT.

J is TRBJ2-7 and V is TRBV6-1, with a possible D match to TRBD2 (6 bases). This CDR3 spans 15 amino acids. Germline V lookup: CDR1 MNHNS, CDR2 SASEGT. Trimming shortened V by 4 bases and J by 0 bases, and 13 bases separated the two germline ends. CDR3 residues: CASSVLRGNSYEQYV. Here the CDR3 DNA reads TGTGCCAGCAGTGTATTGCGGGGCAACTCCTACGAGCAGTACGTC.

The chain links TRBV30 to TRBJ1-6; D perhaps matches TRBD1 (6 bases). Trimming removed 3 bases from V and 3 bases from J, with 12 bases in between. The CDR3 length is 15 residues. Germline V CDR1 and CDR2: GTSNPN, SVGIG (reference sequence). CDR3 sequence reads: CAWRKQGNYNSPLHF. The CDR3 DNA reads TGTGCCTGGAGGAAACAGGGAAACTATAATTCACCCCTCCACTTT.

This rearrangement joins TRBV6-4 to TRBJ2-7; 9 bases match TRBD1. V trimming: 3 bases; J trimming: 5 bases; junction bases outside the gene matches: 8. The CDR3 loop spans 15 amino acids. The germline V gene encodes CDR1 MRHNA and CDR2 SNTAGT. CDR3 bases: TGTGCCAGCAGTGATCCTGGGGACAGGGTAAACGAGCAGTACTTC. Its protein product is CASSDPGDRVNEQYF.

V is TRBV11-3 and J is TRBJ2-1, with a tentative D call TRBD1 (5 bases). The CDR3 extends over 14 amino acids. Between the trimmed V and J ends, which lost 1 base and 5 bases, there was a span of 9 bases. Germline V gene data show CDR1 as SGHNT and CDR2 as YENEEA. The CDR3 sequence is CASSLGGDNNEQFF. The CDR3 DNA reads as TGTGCCAGCAGCTTAGGGGGCGACAACAATGAGCAGTTCTTC. Looking up the rest from reference TRBV11-3 and TRBJ2-1 gives the full variable domain: EAGVVQSPRYKIIEKKQPVAFWCNPISGHNTLYWYLQNLGQGPELLIRYENEEAVDDSQLPKDRFSAERLKGVDSTLKIQPAELGDSAVYLCASSLGGDNNEQFFGPGTRLTVL.